The TCR beta chain under discussion was sequenced for a study of OX40 agonist ivuxolimab in advanced cancers. The wider study: Clinicians treated patients with ivuxolimab, an agonistic anti-OX40 (CD134) antibody. Study-wide findings and caveats: It was not determined which antigens were specifically recognized by the peripheral T cells that had undergone clonal expansion. Individuals who were partial responders at 0.1-3.0 mg/kg had clonal expansion that ranked among the lowest.

Regarding this clone: Its antigen is unknown.

Libraries were prepared by immunoSEQ multiplex PCR; TCRdb keeps only in-frame clonotypes and omits some of them. The sample shows around 76,000 clones, nearly 95% of them seen only once. The sequencing here drew on CD4+ or CD8+ T cells sorted from blood, taken in a trial of the OX40 agonist ivuxolimab. The receptor was derived from an adult with an advanced solid tumor such as melanoma, head and neck, liver or kidney cancer.

CDR3 sequence reads: CASSLGGLAGGSYNEQFF. The CDR3 DNA is TGTGCCAGCAGCTTGGGAGGGCTAGCGGGGGGTTCCTACAATGAGCAGTTCTTC. The gene calls are TRBV5-4 and TRBJ2-1; 11 bases map to TRBD2. The ends lost 0 bases at V and 1 base at J; junction bases unmatched: 6. This CDR3 region has 18 residues. Germline CDR1 reads SGHNT; CDR2 reads YYREEE (reference sequence).